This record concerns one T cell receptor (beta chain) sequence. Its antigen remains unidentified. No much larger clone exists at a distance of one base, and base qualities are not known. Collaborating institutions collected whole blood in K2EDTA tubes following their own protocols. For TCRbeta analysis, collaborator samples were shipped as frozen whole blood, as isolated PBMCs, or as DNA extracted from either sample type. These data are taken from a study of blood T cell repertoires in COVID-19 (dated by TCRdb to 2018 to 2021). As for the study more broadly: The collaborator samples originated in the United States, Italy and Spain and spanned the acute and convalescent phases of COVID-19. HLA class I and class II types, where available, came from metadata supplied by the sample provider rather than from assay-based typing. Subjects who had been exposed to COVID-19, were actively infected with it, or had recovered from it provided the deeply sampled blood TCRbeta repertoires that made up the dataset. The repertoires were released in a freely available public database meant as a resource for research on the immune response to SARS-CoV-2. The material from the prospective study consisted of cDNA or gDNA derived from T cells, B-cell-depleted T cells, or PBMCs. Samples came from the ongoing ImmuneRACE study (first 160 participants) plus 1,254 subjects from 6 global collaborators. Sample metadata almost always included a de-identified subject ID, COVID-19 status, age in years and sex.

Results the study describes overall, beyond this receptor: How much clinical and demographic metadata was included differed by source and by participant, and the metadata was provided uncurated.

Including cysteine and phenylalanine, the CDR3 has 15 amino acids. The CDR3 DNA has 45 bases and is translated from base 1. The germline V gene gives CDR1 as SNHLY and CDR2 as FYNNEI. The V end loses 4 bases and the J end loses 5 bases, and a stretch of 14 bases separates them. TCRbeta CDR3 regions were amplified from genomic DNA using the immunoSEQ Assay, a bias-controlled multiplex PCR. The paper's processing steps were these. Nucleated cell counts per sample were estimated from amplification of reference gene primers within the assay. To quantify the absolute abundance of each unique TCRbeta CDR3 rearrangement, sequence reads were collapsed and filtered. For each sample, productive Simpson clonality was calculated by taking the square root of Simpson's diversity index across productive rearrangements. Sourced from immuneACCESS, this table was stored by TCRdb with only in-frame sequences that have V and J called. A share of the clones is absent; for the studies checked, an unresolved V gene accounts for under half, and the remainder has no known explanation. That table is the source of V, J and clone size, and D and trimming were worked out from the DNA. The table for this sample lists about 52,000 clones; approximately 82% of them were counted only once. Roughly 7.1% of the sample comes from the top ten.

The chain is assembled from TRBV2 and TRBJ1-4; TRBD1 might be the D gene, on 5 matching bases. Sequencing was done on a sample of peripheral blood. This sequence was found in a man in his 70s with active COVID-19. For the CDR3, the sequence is CASSAQNRGNEKLFF. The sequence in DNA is TGTGCCAGCAGTGCCCAGAACCGGGGGAATGAAAAACTGTTTTTT.